This TCR beta chain was sequenced in a study of CD8+ T cells in alopecia areata. Treatment defined: oral pan-JAK inhibitor, 5-10 mg twice daily. Sequencing relied on a cDNA template that was reverse transcribed from extracted RNA. Produced via immunoSEQ multiplex PCR; TCRdb's table is partial and in-frame only. The sample contains around 200,000 clones, 64% of which appear only once. Germline V CDR1 and CDR2: SGHDT, YYEEEE. CDR3 size: 13 residues. Trimming shortened V by 1 base and J by 0 bases, and 5 bases separated the two germline ends. The source material was CD4+ T cells sorted from blood, sampled at week 4, from a patient treated with tofacitinib. The sequence was collected from a human donor with alopecia areata. The chain joins TRBV5-6 to TRBJ2-7; no clear D. CDR3 region: CASSLWDSYEQYF. The CDR3 DNA reads TGTGCCAGCAGCTTGTGGGACTCCTACGAGCAGTACTTC.